Below, one TCR beta chain is given with its context. The CDR3 consists of 11 residues. Germline CDR1 is MNHNY and CDR2 is SVGAGI (reference sequence). Trimming took 2 bases from V and 12 from J; bases not matched to a gene: 0. Time point defined: blood 2 weeks post-SBRT. Treatment: 15 Gy SBRT to primary tumor, nephrectomy 4 weeks later. Radiation-treated patients gave blood at baseline, week 2 and week 4. The patient's renal cell carcinoma had clear cell pathology. The data are from a study of radiation and T cells in renal cell carcinoma. Overall study: Nephrectomy followed 15 Gy stereotactic body radiation by 4 weeks.

The assay was immunoSEQ multiplex PCR, and TCRdb's table has in-frame clones only and misses some. The table lists around 60,000 clones, around 78% of them singletons, with less than 7.5% in the top ten. The origin of this receptor is a man between 60 and 75 years old with renal cell carcinoma. This material consisted of blood, taken from a patient whose treatment included radiotherapy and nephrectomy. V and J are TRBV6-6 and TRBJ2-1, with TRBD2 matching 8 bases. CDR3 region: CASSYRGGQFF. In nucleotides, the CDR3 is TGTGCCAGCAGTTACCGGGGGGGGCAGTTCTTC.